This entry lists 26 T cell receptor beta chains sequenced from one sample in a study of control samples from healthy donors and cancer patients. Generated by immunoSEQ multiplex PCR, the TCRdb table keeps only in-frame clones and is missing some. The data contain roughly 150,000 clones, 80% to 95% of them singletons. Specimen: blood. The receptor set was obtained from a young man in good health.

A word on this clone: The sample carries other DNA sequences with the same CDR3. The chain links TRBV27 to TRBJ1-5; no clear D. This CDR3 spans 15 amino acids. The germline V gene has CDR1 MNHEY and CDR2 SMNVEV (reference sequence). V lost 2 bases and J lost 1, with 9 bases in between. CDR3 in amino acids: CASSLRGGSNQPQHF. The CDR3 DNA sequence: TGTGCCAGCAGTTTACGAGGAGGAAGCAATCAGCCCCAGCATTTT.

V and J are TRBV2 and TRBJ1-5; 7 bases map to TRBD1. CDR1 SNHLY and CDR2 FYNNEI come from the germline V gene. The CDR3 is 18 amino acids. Losses at the gene ends were 8 bases for V and 2 bases for J; bases not matched to a gene: 18. CDR3 in amino acids: CASSGIVRGAHRNQPQHF. Written as DNA, the CDR3 is TGTGCCAGCTCAGGTATCGTCAGGGGGGCGCATCGCAATCAGCCCCAGCATTTT.

CDR3 nucleotide sequence: TGTGCCAGCGGACTCCATAACGGTGCAACTAATGAAAAACTGTTTTTT. Its protein is CASGLHNGATNEKLFF. The chain employs TRBV28 and TRBJ1-4; no clear D. The CDR3 covers 16 residues. CDR1 and CDR2 from the germline V gene are MDHEN and SYDVKM. Trimming stripped 8 bases from V and 0 bases from J, with 16 bases between.

The chain carries TRBV7-2 and TRBJ2-3; D uncertain. Germline V gene data show CDR1 as SGHTA and CDR2 as FQGNSA. The CDR3 covers 15 residues. Between the trimmed V and J ends, which lost 1 base and 6 bases, there was a span of 14 bases. The CDR3 is CASSLGWLPGDTQYF. CDR3 DNA sequence: TGTGCCAGCAGCTTAGGCTGGCTCCCCGGGGATACGCAGTATTTT.

The V and J genes are TRBV10-1 and TRBJ1-1; TRBD1 is a possible D gene (5 bases). Germline values: CDR1 WNHNN, CDR2 SYGVQD (reference sequence). The CDR3 length is 14 residues. V lost 0 bases and J 4 bases, leaving 9 bases between the germline ends. CDR3 coding DNA: TGCGCCAGCAGTGAGTCCCCGAGGGGCACTGAAGCTTTCTTT. As protein: CASSESPRGTEAFF.

This clone has just one count. The genes are TRBV6-6 and TRBJ1-5; D not certain. From germline, CDR1 is MNHNY and CDR2 SVGAGI (reference sequence). This CDR3 is 12 amino acids long. V was pared by 10 bases and J by 6 bases, with 13 bases between. CDR3 amino acids: CAISLLGQPQHF. In DNA, the CDR3 is TGTGCCATCAGCTTGCTGGGTCAGCCCCAGCATTTT.

The chain links TRBV19 to TRBJ2-5; D may be TRBD2 (6 bases). The CDR3 contains 13 residues. The V gene's germline CDR1 is LNHDA and CDR2 SQIVND (reference sequence). V was shortened by 4 bases and J by 6 bases, with 12 bases between the two germline ends. In DNA form, the CDR3 reads TGTGCCAGTAGTAGCAGGGAGGTACAGACCCAGTACTTC. It is translated as CASSSREVQTQYF.

This sequence joins TRBV12-3 or TRBV12-4 and TRBJ1-5, with D unresolved. Trimming shortened V by 2 bases and J by 7 bases, and 9 bases separated the two germline ends. This CDR3 is built from 13 residues. The CDR3 is CASSLTGKQPQHF. Written as DNA, the CDR3 is TGTGCCAGCAGTTTAACGGGGAAGCAGCCCCAGCATTTT.

This chain connects TRBV5-6 to TRBJ2-7; D uncertain. Germline V gene lookup returns CDR1 SGHDT and CDR2 YYEEEE. The CDR3 covers 15 residues. Trimming shortened V by 1 base and J by 0 bases, and 11 bases separated the two germline ends. The CDR3 bases are TGTGCCAGCAGCTTGAACGACGGATCCTCCTACGAGCAGTACTTC. It specifies CASSLNDGSSYEQYF.

V gene TRBV19 combines with J gene TRBJ1-1, with 7 bases aligning to TRBD1. In germline, CDR1 is LNHDA, CDR2 SQIVND (reference sequence). V shed 4 bases and J 7 bases; nucleotides not matched to a gene: 3. This CDR3 is 12 amino acids long. This CDR3 is CASSSYRGEAFF. DNA for the CDR3: TGTGCCAGTAGTAGCTACAGGGGTGAAGCTTTCTTT.

V and J are TRBV7-9 and TRBJ2-2, with D possibly matching TRBD2 (5 bases). Trimming took 5 bases from V and 0 from J, leaving 13 bases between them. The germline gives CDR1 SEHNR, CDR2 FQNEAQ (reference sequence). The CDR3 sequence is 16 residues long. The DNA of the CDR3 is TGTGCCAGCAGCCCACTCGGGGAAGCGAACACCGGGGAGCTGTTTTTT. Translation gives CASSPLGEANTGELFF.

The count of this clone is one. The CDR3 reads CASSFGRERAEAFF. The CDR3 nucleotides read TGTGCCAGCAGCTTCGGCAGGGAGAGAGCTGAAGCTTTCTTT. The J gene is TRBJ1-1, the V gene TRBV7-9; perhaps TRBD1 as D (5 bases). Germline V gives CDR1 SEHNR, CDR2 FQNEAQ (reference sequence). The CDR3 consists of 14 residues. Between the trimmed V and J ends, which lost 3 bases and 6 bases, there was a span of 14 bases.

The chain is built from TRBV29-1 and TRBJ1-2, with TRBD1 as a possible D gene (5 bases). Germline-derived CDR1 and CDR2 are SQVTM and ANQGSEA. This CDR3 is 14 amino acids long. V shed 0 bases and J shed 0 bases, with 8 bases lying between them. CDR3 protein: CSVEEEGTNYGYTF. The CDR3, as DNA: TGCAGCGTTGAAGAGGAGGGGACTAACTATGGCTACACCTTC.

The rearrangement uses TRBV5-1 and TRBJ2-1; TRBD2 matches 8 bases. The ends lost 1 base at V and 12 bases at J; junction bases unmatched: 15. Germline loops: CDR1 SGHRS, CDR2 YFSETQ. The CDR3 is 16 amino acids. CDR3 in amino acids: CASSLTGLAGLTGQFF. CDR3 DNA: TGCGCCAGCAGCTTGACAGGGCTAGCGGGCTTAACGGGGCAGTTCTTC.

This chain connects TRBV6-6 to TRBJ1-6; the match to TRBD1 covers 7 bases. There are 12 residues in the CDR3. Germline trimming cut 2 bases from V and 13 bases from J; bases unmatched to any gene: 2. Germline V gives CDR1 MNHNY, CDR2 SVGAGI (reference sequence). CDR3 DNA sequence: TGTGCCAGCAGTTACGGGACAGCGCCCCTCCACTTT. Amino acid sequence: CASSYGTAPLHF.

V is TRBV19 and J is TRBJ1-5; 7 positions agree with TRBD1. The CDR3 length is 14 residues. Germline values: CDR1 LNHDA, CDR2 SQIVND (reference sequence). Trimming removed 4 bases from V and 6 bases from J; junction bases left unmatched: 6. CDR3 bases: TGTGCCAGTAGTACAGGGGGTTTTACTCAGCCCCAGCATTTT. It encodes CASSTGGFTQPQHF.

On this clone: Other DNA sequences in this sample translate to the same CDR3. V and J are TRBV28 and TRBJ1-5; TRBD1 matches 8 bases. Germline values: CDR1 MDHEN, CDR2 SYDVKM. Trimming at V came to 2 bases and at J to 7 bases, leaving 1 base not matched to a gene. The CDR3 covers 13 residues. The CDR3 DNA is TGTGCCAGCAGTTTAAACAGGGGGCAGCCCCAGCATTTT. It yields the protein CASSLNRGQPQHF.

A single count supports this clone. The chain has TRBV6-1 and TRBJ2-7; 7 nucleotides agree with TRBD1. This CDR3 comprises 16 residues. V trimming: 2 bases; J trimming: 5 bases; junction bases outside the gene matches: 12. Per the germline V gene, CDR1 is MNHNS and CDR2 is SASEGT. In DNA, the CDR3 is TGTGCCAGCAGTGAAAACGTTCGCAGGGGGAATGACGAGCAGTACTTC. This encodes CASSENVRRGNDEQYF.

The V gene is TRBV19, the J gene TRBJ1-1; D unclear. Germline V CDR1 and CDR2: LNHDA, SQIVND (reference sequence). The CDR3 runs 14 residues. With 3 bases removed from V and 1 base from J, the gap between germline ends came to 9 bases. CDR3 region: CASSIMGPNTEAFF. As DNA, the CDR3 is TGTGCCAGTAGTATTATGGGCCCGAACACTGAAGCTTTCTTT.

The V gene is TRBV4-1, the J gene TRBJ1-1, with D perhaps TRBD1 (6 bases). This CDR3 is built from 13 residues. The germline V gene has CDR1 MGHRA and CDR2 YSYEKL. V gave up 4 bases and J gave up 5 bases, with 11 bases separating them. Written as DNA, the CDR3 is TGCGCCAGCAGCCGTGGGGGCAATACTGAAGCTTTCTTT. Residues: CASSRGGNTEAFF.

In this sample, this clone turned up once. The chain links TRBV7-2 to TRBJ2-3; TRBD1 is a possible D gene (6 bases). Trimming shortened V by 3 bases and J by 5 bases, and 15 bases separated the two germline ends. The CDR3 has 15 amino acids. Germline CDR1 and CDR2: SGHTA and FQGNSA. The CDR3 here is CASSFGDTFLDTQYF. CDR3 nucleotide sequence: TGTGCCAGCAGCTTCGGGGACACCTTCCTAGATACGCAGTATTTT. Looking up the rest from reference TRBV7-2 and TRBJ2-3 gives the full variable domain: GAGVSQSPSNKVTEKGKDVELRCDPISGHTALYWYRQSLGQGLEFLIYFQGNSAPDKSGLPSDRFSAERTGGSVSTLTIQRTQQEDSAVYLCASSFGDTFLDTQYFGPGTRLTVL.

The chain carries TRBV6-5 and TRBJ2-7; D is unresolved. The CDR3 consists of 13 residues. CDR1 and CDR2 from the germline V gene are MNHEY and SVGAGI. Between the trimmed V and J ends, which lost 0 bases and 2 bases, there was a span of 5 bases. The DNA for the CDR3 is TGTGCCAGCAGTTACTCCATAGCCTACGAGCAGTACTTC. This encodes CASSYSIAYEQYF.

The chain recombines TRBV27 with TRBJ1-6; 9 nucleotides match TRBD1. The CDR3 is 19 amino acids. Germline V gene sequence: CDR1 MNHEY, CDR2 SMNVEV (reference sequence). V dropped 3 bases and J dropped 3; count of bases not matched to a gene: 12. In DNA form, the CDR3 reads TGTGCCAGCAGTTTCCGTTTCGGGACAGGGTCGATCTATAATTCACCCCTCCACTTT. This gives the protein CASSFRFGTGSIYNSPLHF.

The rearrangement joins TRBV11-3 to TRBJ2-2; D is uncertain. CDR3 length: 12 residues. Germline-derived CDR1 and CDR2 are SGHNT and YENEEA. Deletions cut 1 base from V and 4 bases from J, with 1 base between. Written as DNA, the CDR3 is TGTGCCAGCAGCTTAGTCACCGGGGAGCTGTTTTTT. As protein: CASSLVTGELFF. The whole variable domain, remainder taken from reference TRBV11-3 and TRBJ2-2, is EAGVVQSPRYKIIEKKQPVAFWCNPISGHNTLYWYLQNLGQGPELLIRYENEEAVDDSQLPKDRFSAERLKGVDSTLKIQPAELGDSAVYLCASSLVTGELFFGEGSRLTVL.

V gene TRBV7-9 combines with J gene TRBJ1-1; D possibly corresponds to TRBD1 (5 bases). The length of the CDR3 is 14 residues. The V end lost 5 bases, the J end lost 0 bases, and 10 bases lay between the germline ends. Germline loops: CDR1 SEHNR, CDR2 FQNEAQ (reference sequence). For the CDR3, the DNA is TGTGCCAGCAGCCGCCGACAGATGAACACTGAAGCTTTCTTT. Residues: CASSRRQMNTEAFF.

The rearrangement uses TRBV3-1 (or the pseudogene TRBV3-2) and TRBJ1-1; D is unresolved. This CDR3 is built from 15 residues. Germline V gene sequence: CDR1 LGHDT, CDR2 YNNKEL (reference sequence). Trimming removed 0 bases at V and 2 bases at J, with 10 bases between. The CDR3 reads CASSQDPEGNTEAFF. CDR3 DNA: TGTGCCAGCAGCCAAGACCCAGAGGGAAACACTGAAGCTTTCTTT.